The following is a TCR beta chain sequence with its context. As yet, its antigen is unknown. V dropped 0 bases and J dropped 7 bases, with 30 bases sitting between them. The length of the CDR3 is 21 residues. Per the germline V gene, CDR1 is SNHLY and CDR2 is FYNNEI. The sample originates from a study of Ad26.COV2.S vaccination and SARS-CoV-2 variants. Clones were sequenced by immunoSEQ multiplex PCR, and TCRdb holds only the in-frame ones, with some missing. The table records around 370,000 clones, about 92% of them present only once. General study points: Reports say spike-specific CD8+ and CD4+ T cell responses covered substantial breadth after vaccination.

The TCR sequence derives from a human donor who had recovered from COVID-19. This chain uses TRBV2 with TRBJ1-4; tentative D call: TRBD1 (5 bases). Sequenced material: peripheral blood, taken after recovery from COVID-19. The CDR3 spells CASSEALYGRGGIAVGEKLFF. In DNA form, the CDR3 reads TGTGCCAGCAGTGAAGCGCTTTATGGTCGGGGGGGAATAGCGGTTGGTGAAAAACTGTTTTTT. Supplemented by reference TRBV2 and TRBJ1-4, the full variable domain reads EPEVTQTPSHQVTQMGQEVILRCVPISNHLYFYWYRQILGQKVEFLVSFYNNEISEKSEIFDDQFSVERPDGSNFTLKIRSTKLEDSAMYFCASSEALYGRGGIAVGEKLFFGSGTQLSVL.